These 17 T cell receptor beta chains were sequenced from one sample in a study of T cells in Graves' hyperthyroidism and ophthalmopathy. Using RNA transcripts as the source, TCR beta CDR3 regions were amplified. The TCR CDR3 was amplified in a first-round RT-PCR using the HTBI primer set. Each CDR3 protein gets one entry after TCRdb re-called the multiplex PCR reads with MiXCR. The table has around 190,000 distinct CDR3 sequences, approximately 16% seen once. The specimen was blood. The receptor source for this set is a woman in her forties or fifties with Graves' hyperthyroidism.

The chain uses TRBV6-1 and TRBJ2-7; tentatively, D is TRBD1 (5 bases). Trimming stripped 6 bases from V and 7 bases from J, with 13 bases between. The CDR3 totals 12 residues. Germline CDR1 is MNHNS and CDR2 is SASEGT. In DNA, the CDR3 is TGTGCCAGCAGGCGACAGCACAATGAGCAGTACTTC. Residues: CASRRQHNEQYF.

The sample holds many counts of this clonotype. The chain recombines TRBV19 with TRBJ1-1, with D tentatively TRBD1 (6 bases). This CDR3 has 15 residues. Trimming left V 2 bases short and J 6 bases short, with 16 bases between. The germline V gene has CDR1 LNHDA and CDR2 SQIVND (reference sequence). CDR3 region: CASSITGGGSAEAFF. The CDR3 DNA reads TGTGCCAGTAGTATAACCGGGGGCGGCTCAGCTGAAGCTTTCTTT.

This clonotype was seen only a few times. The V and J genes are TRBV19 and TRBJ1-4, with D tentatively TRBD1 (6 bases). The ends were cut back, 3 bases at V and 7 bases at J, with 18 bases in the middle. Germline CDR1 reads LNHDA; CDR2 reads SQIVND (reference sequence). The CDR3 covers 16 residues. CDR3 sequence (DNA): TGTGCCAGTAGTATTACCGGGACACTCGAAAGTGAAAAACTGTTTTTT. Protein: CASSITGTLESEKLFF.

The CDR3 reads CASSLAQGNTQYF. The DNA for the CDR3 is TGTGCCAGCAGCTTAGCTCAGGGAAATACGCAGTATTTT. J is TRBJ2-3 and V is TRBV7-9, with D possibly matching TRBD1 (5 bases). The germline V gene has CDR1 SEHNR and CDR2 FQNEAQ (reference sequence). With 0 bases removed from V and 7 bases from J, the gap between germline ends came to 8 bases. This CDR3 has 13 residues.

The chain carries TRBV11-2 and TRBJ1-4; D is uncertain. The CDR3 runs to 12 residues. CDR1 and CDR2 from the germline V gene are SGHAT and FQNNGV. Trimming removed 3 bases from V and 6 bases from J, with 5 bases in between. Here the CDR3 DNA reads TGTGCCAGCAGCTTCCAGGATGAAAAACTGTTTTTT. This codes for CASSFQDEKLFF.

This clonotype was counted ten times or more. The chain joins TRBV20-1 to TRBJ1-5; D call uncertain. V lost 6 bases to trimming and J lost 11 bases, with 20 bases between them. This CDR3 comprises 13 residues. Germline assignment: CDR1 DFQATT and CDR2 SNEGSKA (reference sequence). The CDR3 coding sequence is TGCAGTGCGACAAGAGAGGGCCACGGGGCCCAGCATTTT. Translated, it gives CSATREGHGAQHF.

This clonotype appeared many times. The chain recombines TRBV10-3 with TRBJ2-1, with D perhaps assigned TRBD1 or TRBD2 (7 bases each). The V gene's germline CDR1 is ENHRY and CDR2 SYGVKD. The CDR3 spans 19 residues. The V gene lost 0 bases and the J gene lost 0 bases, with 18 bases spanning the gap. Written as DNA, the CDR3 is TGTGCCATCAGTGAGTCGAAACAGGGGACTAAAAGCTCCTACAATGAGCAGTTCTTC. As protein: CAISESKQGTKSSYNEQFF.

This clonotype turned up a few times. The chain has TRBV7-9 and TRBJ2-5; TRBD2 matches 8 bases. The germline V gene encodes CDR1 SEHNR and CDR2 FQNEAQ (reference sequence). Trimming at V came to 4 bases and at J to 4 bases, leaving 11 bases not matched to a gene. The CDR3 spans 16 residues. The CDR3 loop reads CASSSPPTSGRETQYF. CDR3 DNA: TGTGCCAGCAGCTCCCCCCCAACTAGCGGCAGAGAGACCCAGTACTTC.

This clonotype was observed many times. V and J are TRBV28 and TRBJ2-1; 9 bases fit TRBD1. This CDR3 comprises 18 residues. Per germline, CDR1 MDHEN and CDR2 SYDVKM. Trimming took 4 bases from V and 5 from J; bases not matched to a gene: 15. CDR3 nucleotides: TGTGCCAGCAGTTCTTCCCTATCGACAGGGGGTTTCGACAATGAGCAGTTCTTC. It yields the protein CASSSSLSTGGFDNEQFF.

This clonotype was seen more than once but under ten times. This chain joins TRBV27 and TRBJ1-5; maybe TRBD1 (6 bases). CDR3 size: 13 residues. Germline V gene data show CDR1 as MNHEY and CDR2 as SMNVEV (reference sequence). The V and J ends lost 2 bases and 9 bases respectively, with 11 bases between them. The CDR3 nucleotides are TGTGCCAGCAGTTTAGTACAGGGTCGGCCCCAGCATTTT. Encoded protein: CASSLVQGRPQHF.

The chain combines TRBV10-3 with TRBJ2-5; 7 bases map to TRBD2. The germline V gene encodes CDR1 ENHRY and CDR2 SYGVKD. The CDR3 loop spans 14 amino acids. With V trimmed by 6 bases and J by 2 bases, 6 bases remained unmatched. The CDR3 nucleotides read TGTGCCATCAGGCGCGGGGGTACTCAAGAGACCCAGTACTTC. Translated: CAIRRGGTQETQYF.

This clonotype was found a few times. V and J are TRBV2 and TRBJ2-2, with D perhaps matching TRBD1 (6 bases). The CDR3 has 17 amino acids. V lost 7 bases and J 0 bases, leaving 18 bases between the germline ends. Germline V CDR1 and CDR2: SNHLY, FYNNEI. CDR3 nucleotide sequence: TGTGCCAGCATCCTAAATCTGGGACATACGAACACCGGGGAGCTGTTTTTT. This codes for CASILNLGHTNTGELFF.

This clonotype was seen many times. The chain is built from TRBV2 and TRBJ2-3, with TRBD2 matching 12 bases. This CDR3 is built from 14 residues. The junction had 7 bases not matched to a gene; V was cut back by 8 bases and J by 7 bases. Germline V gene lookup returns CDR1 SNHLY and CDR2 FYNNEI. CDR3 nucleotides: TGTGCCAGCTTAACTAGCGGGAGGATGAATACGCAGTATTTT. This sequence encodes CASLTSGRMNTQYF.

The genes are TRBV9 and TRBJ2-5; 8 bases agree with TRBD2. Germline loops: CDR1 SGDLS, CDR2 YYNGEE. The junction had 9 bases not matched to a gene; V was cut back by 0 bases and J by 5 bases. CDR3 length equals 16 residues. CDR3 residues: CASSVAPGTRGETQYF. The CDR3 bases are TGTGCCAGCAGCGTAGCCCCGGGGACTAGGGGCGAGACCCAGTACTTC.

This clonotype was counted at least ten times. The chain couples TRBV6-2 or TRBV6-3 to TRBJ1-1, with D unresolved. From germline, CDR1 is MNHEY and CDR2 SVGEGT. V lost 5 bases, J lost 2 bases, and 12 bases lay in between. The CDR3 has 14 amino acids. In nucleotides, the CDR3 is TGTGCCAGCAGTACCGAAATCCGAAACACTGAAGCTTTCTTT. This encodes CASSTEIRNTEAFF.

This clonotype was observed a handful of times. The chain combines TRBV10-1 with TRBJ1-2; D might be TRBD1 (5 bases). The germline CDR1 and CDR2 sequences are WNHNN and SYGVQD (reference sequence). There are 13 residues in the CDR3. Trimming cost V 0 bases and J 6 bases, with 8 bases left between them. CDR3 sequence reads: CASSESTANGYTF. The CDR3 DNA sequence: TGCGCCAGCAGTGAGTCGACAGCGAATGGCTACACCTTC.

This chain connects TRBV30 to TRBJ1-5; TRBD1 matches at 9 bases. V lost 0 bases, J lost 7 bases, and 4 bases stayed unmatched. CDR3 length equals 14 residues. CDR1 and CDR2 (germline): GTSNPN, SVGIG (reference sequence). This CDR3 is CAWSVTGGGQPQHF. The CDR3 DNA sequence: TGTGCCTGGAGTGTGACAGGGGGTGGACAGCCCCAGCATTTT.